This record looks at one T cell receptor beta chain sequence and its context. The antigen is unknown. The data were obtained in a study of T cells in Graves' hyperthyroidism and ophthalmopathy. Overall study findings and caveats: Prediction of ophthalmopathy progression came a median around 6 months pre-onset. Most thyroid clonotypes expanded above 0.001 were also detected in blood.

Per germline, CDR1 SGHTA and CDR2 FQGNSA. V lost 5 bases, J lost 1 base, and 3 bases stayed unmatched. The CDR3 contains 15 residues. TCR beta CDR3 regions were amplified from RNA transcripts. The study used the HTBI primer set for a first-round RT-PCR of the TCR CDR3. From the multiplex PCR reads, TCRdb called clonotypes with MiXCR, one entry per CDR3 protein. This sample carries approximately 740,000 distinct CDR3 sequences, approximately 15% of them seen once, and the ten largest clones take 10% to 13%. Every diagnosis used clinical symptoms, serum thyroxine and TRAb, thyroid ultrasound and orbital computed tomography. From approximately 9.1 ml of fresh peripheral blood, PBMCs were isolated.

The sample comprised blood. The gene calls are TRBV7-2 and TRBJ2-2; the match to TRBD2 covers 8 bases. The sequence came from a woman aged 18 to 35 with Graves' hyperthyroidism. In nucleotides, the CDR3 is TGTGCCAGCAGCCCACTAGCGGTGAACACCGGGGAGCTGTTTTTT. Its translation is CASSPLAVNTGELFF.